Shown below are 10 T cell receptor beta chains from a single sample sequenced in a study of cytomegalovirus exposure and HLA in healthy donors. PCR involved 60 Vbeta and 13 Jbeta primers. The protocol was immunoSEQ multiplex PCR, while the TCRdb copy is restricted to in-frame clones and leaves out a portion. The data contain 110,000 to 150,000 clones, about 74% of them singletons. Sequenced input: PBMCs. The receptors were sampled from a middle-aged woman in good health and CMV-seronegative.

CDR3 in amino acids: CASSLSHWYGYTF. CDR3 coding DNA: TGTGCCAGCAGCTTATCACATTGGTATGGCTACACCTTC. The rearrangement joins TRBV7-9 to TRBJ1-2; D not certain. Between the trimmed V and J ends, which lost 2 bases and 5 bases, there was a span of 9 bases. Germline values: CDR1 SEHNR, CDR2 FQNEAQ (reference sequence). The CDR3 runs 13 residues.

This chain links TRBV19 with TRBJ2-1; TRBD1 is a possible D gene (6 bases). V gave up 10 bases and J gave up 2 bases, with 24 bases separating them. CDR1 LNHDA and CDR2 SQIVND come from the germline V gene (reference sequence). The CDR3 has 17 residues. This chain's CDR3 is CANPSSWGRRPYNEQFF. CDR3 sequence (DNA): TGTGCCAACCCAAGCAGTTGGGGGCGTAGACCCTACAATGAGCAGTTCTTC. Supplemented by reference TRBV19 and TRBJ2-1, the full variable domain reads DGGITQSPKYLFRKEGQNVTLSCEQNLNHDAMYWYRQDPGQGLRLIYYSQIVNDFQKGDIAEGYSVSREKKESFPLTVTSAQKNPTAFYLCANPSSWGRRPYNEQFFGPGTRLTVL.

V usage is TRBV28 and J usage is TRBJ1-2; the match to TRBD1 covers 8 bases. J lost 8 bases, V lost 5 bases, and 7 bases had no gene match. Looked up from germline, CDR1 is MDHEN and CDR2 is SYDVKM. The CDR3 is 13 residues long. CDR3 DNA: TGTGCCAGCAGTCTGACAGGGGTGGGGGGCTACACCTTC. This codes for CASSLTGVGGYTF.

The chain carries TRBV6-5 and TRBJ1-6, with D possibly matching TRBD1 (6 bases). This CDR3 has 15 amino acids. Germline V gene sequence: CDR1 MNHEY, CDR2 SVGAGI. V shed 3 bases and J shed 4 bases, with 10 bases lying between them. The CDR3 DNA reads TGTGCCAGCAGTTATGCAGGGGTGTATAATTCACCCCTCCACTTT. It encodes CASSYAGVYNSPLHF.

V gene TRBV5-1 combines with J gene TRBJ1-3; D unresolved. V lost 4 bases and J 0 bases, leaving 8 bases between the germline ends. The CDR3 is 14 amino acids. Germline lookup yields CDR1 SGHRS and CDR2 YFSETQ. CDR3 loop: CASSEHDSGNTIYF. CDR3 nucleotide sequence: TGCGCCAGCAGCGAGCATGACTCTGGAAACACCATATATTTT.

This clone was recorded once. The gene calls are TRBV7-9 and TRBJ2-2, with a tentative D call TRBD2 (6 bases). Germline lookup yields CDR1 SEHNR and CDR2 FQNEAQ (reference sequence). Trimming took 2 bases from V and 3 from J, leaving 13 bases between them. The CDR3 is made up of 16 amino acids. Written as DNA, the CDR3 is TGTGCCAGCAGCTTATCCGGGAGCGTAGACACCGGGGAGCTGTTTTTT. Its protein product is CASSLSGSVDTGELFF. The full variable domain, its missing parts supplied by reference TRBV7-9 and TRBJ2-2, is DTGVSQNPRHKITKRGQNVTFRCDPISEHNRLYWYRQTLGQGPEFLTYFQNEAQLEKSRLLSDRFSAERPKGSFSTLEIQRTEQGDSAMYLCASSLSGSVDTGELFFGEGSRLTVL.

This clone has a handful of counts. V usage is TRBV6-1 and J usage is TRBJ2-1; 10 nucleotides agree with TRBD2. Germline CDR1 and CDR2: MNHNS and SASEGT. V lost 6 bases, J lost 4 bases, and 6 bases stayed unmatched. This CDR3 region has 15 residues. CDR3 sequence: CASSLRTSGYNEQFF. The DNA of the CDR3 is TGTGCCAGCAGCCTACGGACTAGCGGATACAATGAGCAGTTCTTC.

V usage is TRBV15 and J usage is TRBJ2-1; TRBD2 aligns across 10 bases. The CDR3 extends over 21 amino acids. Germline CDR1 is LNHNV and CDR2 is YYDKDF (reference sequence). V was clipped by 0 bases and J by 2 bases; unmatched bases: 16. CDR3 in amino acids: CATSRDSIEAGGPVPYNEQFF. The DNA for the CDR3 is TGTGCCACCAGCAGAGATAGTATAGAAGCGGGGGGGCCCGTACCCTACAATGAGCAGTTCTTC. The variable domain in full, with the rest retrieved from reference TRBV15 and TRBJ2-1, is DAMVIQNPRYQVTQFGKPVTLSCSQTLNHNVMYWYQQKSSQAPKLLFHYYDKDFNNEADTPDNFQSRRPNTSFCFLDIRSPGLGDTAMYLCATSRDSIEAGGPVPYNEQFFGPGTRLTVL.

This clone has a handful of counts. The chain recombines TRBV19 with TRBJ1-6; 9 bases are shared with TRBD1. Germline lookup yields CDR1 LNHDA and CDR2 SQIVND (reference sequence). Germline trimming cut 2 bases from V and 10 bases from J; bases unmatched to any gene: 6. This CDR3 contains 15 residues. CDR3 sequence reads: CASSIQGQGNSPLHF. In DNA, the CDR3 is TGTGCCAGTAGTATACAGGGACAGGGAAACTCACCCCTCCACTTT.

The chain links TRBV5-6 to TRBJ1-1; no clear D. Germline loops: CDR1 SGHDT, CDR2 YYEEEE. The CDR3 is 13 amino acids. Trimming shortened V by 3 bases and J by 0 bases, and 6 bases separated the two germline ends. CDR3 coding DNA: TGTGCCAGCAGCTACTATATGAACACTGAAGCTTTCTTT. This codes for CASSYYMNTEAFF.